Listed here is a single T cell receptor (beta chain). The sample originates from a study of shared clonotypes between healthy human individuals. V shed 7 bases, J shed 7 bases, and the junction held 11 bases outside the gene matches. The germline CDR1 and CDR2 sequences are SEHNR and FQNEAQ (reference sequence). The length of the CDR3 is 14 residues. Per the original data handling: Filtering differed because ImmunoSEQ produced junction-only sequences that carried no quality scores. The method was immunoSEQ multiplex PCR; TCRdb's version includes in-frame clones alone and lacks a portion of them. V, J and clone size are taken as reported in that table, and D and trimming were inferred from the DNA itself. The sample lists some 600,000 clones; approximately 96% were seen once. CD45RO-negative, CCR7-selected cells formed the naive CD8 fraction, which excluded terminally differentiated effector memory CD45RA+ cells.

The receptor was derived from a woman aged 25 to 39 in good health. This chain connects TRBV7-9 to TRBJ1-2; 8 bases are shared with TRBD1. Source material: naive CD8+ T cells sorted from blood. This chain's CDR3 is CASTKPGQEGGYTF. Written as DNA, the CDR3 is TGTGCCAGCACCAAACCGGGACAGGAAGGTGGCTACACCTTC.